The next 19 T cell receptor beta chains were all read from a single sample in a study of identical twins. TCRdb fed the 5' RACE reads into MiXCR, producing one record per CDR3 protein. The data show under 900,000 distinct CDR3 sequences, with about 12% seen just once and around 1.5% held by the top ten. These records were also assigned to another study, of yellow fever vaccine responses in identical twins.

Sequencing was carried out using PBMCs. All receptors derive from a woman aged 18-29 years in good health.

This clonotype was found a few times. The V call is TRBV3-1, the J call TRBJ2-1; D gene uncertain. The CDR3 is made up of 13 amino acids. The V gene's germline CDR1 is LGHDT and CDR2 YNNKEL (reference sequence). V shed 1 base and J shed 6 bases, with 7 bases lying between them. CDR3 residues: CASSQGGLNEQFF. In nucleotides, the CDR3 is TGTGCCAGCAGCCAAGGCGGCCTCAATGAGCAGTTCTTC.

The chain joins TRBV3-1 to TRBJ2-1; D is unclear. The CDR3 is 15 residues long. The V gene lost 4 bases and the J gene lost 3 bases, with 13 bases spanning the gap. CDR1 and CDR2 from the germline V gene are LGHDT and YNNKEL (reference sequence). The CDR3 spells CASSPFDTLYNEQFF. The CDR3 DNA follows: TGTGCCAGCAGCCCTTTTGATACCCTCTACAATGAGCAGTTCTTC.

CDR3 sequence (DNA): TGTGCCAGCAGCTTACATAGAGCGGGGGGACCCGCTAAAGACAATGAGCAGTTCTTC. It is translated as CASSLHRAGGPAKDNEQFF. This chain links TRBV6-5 with TRBJ2-1; 9 bases align to TRBD2. Losses at the gene ends were 6 bases for V and 5 bases for J; bases not matched to a gene: 20. The length of the CDR3 is 19 residues. Germline loops: CDR1 MNHEY, CDR2 SVGAGI.

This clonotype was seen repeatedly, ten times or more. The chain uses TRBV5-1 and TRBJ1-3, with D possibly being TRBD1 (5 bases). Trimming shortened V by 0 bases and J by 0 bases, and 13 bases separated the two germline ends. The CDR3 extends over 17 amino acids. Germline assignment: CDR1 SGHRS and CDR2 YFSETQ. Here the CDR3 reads CASSLGTGTGSGNTIYF. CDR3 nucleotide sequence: TGCGCCAGCAGCTTGGGTACAGGAACCGGCTCTGGAAACACCATATATTTT. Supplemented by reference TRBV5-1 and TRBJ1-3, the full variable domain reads KAGVTQTPRYLIKTRGQQVTLSCSPISGHRSVSWYQQTPGQGLQFLFEYFSETQRNKGNFPGRFSGRQFSNSRSEMNVSTLELGDSALYLCASSLGTGTGSGNTIYFGEGSWLTVV.

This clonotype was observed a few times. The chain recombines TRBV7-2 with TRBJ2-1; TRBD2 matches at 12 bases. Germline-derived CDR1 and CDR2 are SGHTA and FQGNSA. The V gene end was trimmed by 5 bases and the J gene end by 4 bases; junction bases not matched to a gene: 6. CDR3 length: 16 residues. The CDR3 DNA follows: TGTGCCAGCAGCGTCGCCCTAGCGGGGGGGTACAATGAGCAGTTCTTC. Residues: CASSVALAGGYNEQFF.

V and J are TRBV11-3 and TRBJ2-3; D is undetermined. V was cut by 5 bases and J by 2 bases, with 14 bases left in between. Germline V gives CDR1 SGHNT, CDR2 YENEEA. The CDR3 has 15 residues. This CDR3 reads CASSGVGGNTDTQYF. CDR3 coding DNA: TGTGCCAGCAGCGGCGTAGGCGGTAACACAGATACGCAGTATTTT.

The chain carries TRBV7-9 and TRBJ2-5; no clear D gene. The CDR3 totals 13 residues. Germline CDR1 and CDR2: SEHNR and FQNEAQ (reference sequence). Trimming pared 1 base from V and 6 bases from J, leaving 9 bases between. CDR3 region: CASSLDYHQTQYF. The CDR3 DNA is TGTGCCAGCAGCTTAGACTATCATCAGACCCAGTACTTC. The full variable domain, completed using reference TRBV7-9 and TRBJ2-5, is DTGVSQNPRHKITKRGQNVTFRCDPISEHNRLYWYRQTLGQGPEFLTYFQNEAQLEKSRLLSDRFSAERPKGSFSTLEIQRTEQGDSAMYLCASSLDYHQTQYFGPGTRLLVL.

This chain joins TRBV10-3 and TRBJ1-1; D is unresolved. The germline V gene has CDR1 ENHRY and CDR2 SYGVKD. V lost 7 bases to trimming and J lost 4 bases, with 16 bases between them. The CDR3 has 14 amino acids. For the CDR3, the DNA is TGTGCCATCACGGCGGATCGGGTAGTCACTGAAGCTTTCTTT. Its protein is CAITADRVVTEAFF.

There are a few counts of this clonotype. The CDR3 bases are TGTGCCAGCAGTTTGTCCGGGACTAGCGGATCCACAGATACGCAGTATTTT. As protein: CASSLSGTSGSTDTQYF. The chain uses TRBV12-3 or TRBV12-4 and TRBJ2-3; 11 bases are a match to TRBD2. The junction had 7 bases not matched to a gene; V was cut back by 3 bases and J by 2 bases. The CDR3 is 17 amino acids.

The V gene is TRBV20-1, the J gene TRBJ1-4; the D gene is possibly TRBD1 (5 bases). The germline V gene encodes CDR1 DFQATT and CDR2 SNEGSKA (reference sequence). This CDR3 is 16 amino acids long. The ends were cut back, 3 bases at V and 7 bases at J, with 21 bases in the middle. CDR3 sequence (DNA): TGCAGTGCTAGCTCCCGCAGTTTGGGGGATACTGAAAAACTGTTTTTT. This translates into CSASSRSLGDTEKLFF.

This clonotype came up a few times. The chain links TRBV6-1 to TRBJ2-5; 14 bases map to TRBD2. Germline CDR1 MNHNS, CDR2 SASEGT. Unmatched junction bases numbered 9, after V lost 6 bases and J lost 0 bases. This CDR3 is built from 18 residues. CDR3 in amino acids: CASRAGTSGGRHQETQYF. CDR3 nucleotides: TGTGCCAGCAGAGCCGGGACTAGCGGGGGACGCCACCAAGAGACCCAGTACTTC.

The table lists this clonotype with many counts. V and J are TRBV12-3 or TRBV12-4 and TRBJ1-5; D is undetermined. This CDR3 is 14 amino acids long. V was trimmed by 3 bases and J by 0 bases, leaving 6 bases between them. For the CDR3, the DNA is TGTGCCAGCAGTTTCGGGGTTAGCAATCAGCCCCAGCATTTT. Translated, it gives CASSFGVSNQPQHF.

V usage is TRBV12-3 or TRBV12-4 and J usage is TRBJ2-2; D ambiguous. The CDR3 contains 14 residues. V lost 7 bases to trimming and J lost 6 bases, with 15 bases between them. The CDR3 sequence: CASTLKERSGELFF. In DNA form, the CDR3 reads TGTGCCAGCACGCTCAAAGAACGTTCCGGGGAGCTGTTTTTT.

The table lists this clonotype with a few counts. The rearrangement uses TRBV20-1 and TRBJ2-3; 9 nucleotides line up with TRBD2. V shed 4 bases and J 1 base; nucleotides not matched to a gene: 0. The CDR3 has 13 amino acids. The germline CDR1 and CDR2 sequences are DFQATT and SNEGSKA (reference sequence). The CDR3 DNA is TGCAGTGCTAAGCGGGGGGGCACAGATACGCAGTATTTT. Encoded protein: CSAKRGGTDTQYF.

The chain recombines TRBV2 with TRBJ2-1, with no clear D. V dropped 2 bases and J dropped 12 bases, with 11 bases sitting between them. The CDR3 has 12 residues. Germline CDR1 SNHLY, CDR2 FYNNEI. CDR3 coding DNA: TGTGCCAGCAGTGAAATCCGCCCGTGGCAGTTCTTC. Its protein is CASSEIRPWQFF.

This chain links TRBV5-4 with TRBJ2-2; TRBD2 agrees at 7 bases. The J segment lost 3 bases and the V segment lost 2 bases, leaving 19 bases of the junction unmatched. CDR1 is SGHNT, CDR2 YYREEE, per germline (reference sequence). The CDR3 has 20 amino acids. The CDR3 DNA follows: TGTGCCAGCAGCTTCCTTTTGGGGGAGGGCCCTCGGGGCGACACCGGGGAGCTGTTTTTT. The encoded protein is CASSFLLGEGPRGDTGELFF.

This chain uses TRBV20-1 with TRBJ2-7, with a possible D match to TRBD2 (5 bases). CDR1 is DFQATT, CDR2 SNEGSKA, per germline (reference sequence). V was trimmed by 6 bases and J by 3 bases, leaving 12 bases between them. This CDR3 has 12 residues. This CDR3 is CSALGGHYEQYV. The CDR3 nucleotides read TGCAGTGCCCTCGGCGGGCACTACGAGCAGTACGTC.

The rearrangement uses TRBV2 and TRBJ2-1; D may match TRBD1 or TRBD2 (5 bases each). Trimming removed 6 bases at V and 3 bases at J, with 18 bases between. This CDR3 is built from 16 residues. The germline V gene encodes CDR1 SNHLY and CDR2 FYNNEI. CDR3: CASRTTRDVIYNEQFF. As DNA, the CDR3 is TGTGCCAGCAGGACCACCAGGGACGTTATCTACAATGAGCAGTTCTTC.

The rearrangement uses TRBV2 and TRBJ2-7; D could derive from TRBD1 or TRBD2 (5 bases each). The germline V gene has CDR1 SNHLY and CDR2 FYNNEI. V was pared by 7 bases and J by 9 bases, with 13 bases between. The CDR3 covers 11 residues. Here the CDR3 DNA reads TGTGCCAGCAAAGGTAGGGGACGGCAGTACTTC. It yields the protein CASKGRGRQYF.